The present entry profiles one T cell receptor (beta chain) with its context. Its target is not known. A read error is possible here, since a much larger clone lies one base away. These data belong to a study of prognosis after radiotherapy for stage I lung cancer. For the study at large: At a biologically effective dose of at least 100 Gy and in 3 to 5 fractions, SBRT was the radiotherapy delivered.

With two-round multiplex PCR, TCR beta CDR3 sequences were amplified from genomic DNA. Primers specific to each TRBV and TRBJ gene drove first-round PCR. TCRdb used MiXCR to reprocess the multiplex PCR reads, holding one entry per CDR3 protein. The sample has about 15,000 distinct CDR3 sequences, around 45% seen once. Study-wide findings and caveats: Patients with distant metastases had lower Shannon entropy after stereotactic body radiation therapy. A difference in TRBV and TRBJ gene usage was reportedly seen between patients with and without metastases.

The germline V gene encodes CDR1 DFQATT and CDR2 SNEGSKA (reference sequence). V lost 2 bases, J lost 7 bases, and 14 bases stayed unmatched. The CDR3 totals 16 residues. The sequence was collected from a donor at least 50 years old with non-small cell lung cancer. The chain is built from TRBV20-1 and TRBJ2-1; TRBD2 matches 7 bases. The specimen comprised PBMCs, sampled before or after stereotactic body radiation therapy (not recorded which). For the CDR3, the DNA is TGCAGTGCTAGACCCGAAGGGAGGGAGGGCTTGAATGAGCAGTTCTTC. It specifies CSARPEGREGLNEQFF.